These 28 T cell receptor beta chains were sequenced from one sample in a study of blood T cell repertoires in COVID-19. Sequenced by immunoSEQ multiplex PCR; TCRdb stores in-frame clones only, minus some. The sample has around 150,000 clones, just under 80% seen once. Sample: peripheral blood. These receptors came from an elderly woman with acute or convalescent COVID-19.

The chain links TRBV5-4 to TRBJ1-6; TRBD1 matches 7 bases. Losses at the gene ends were 2 bases for V and 9 bases for J; bases not matched to a gene: 8. The CDR3 is 15 amino acids. Germline V gene lookup returns CDR1 SGHNT and CDR2 YYREEE (reference sequence). The CDR3 sequence: CASSFSQGGSSPLHF. The CDR3 bases are TGTGCCAGCAGCTTTAGTCAGGGGGGTAGTTCACCCCTCCACTTT.

This chain connects TRBV30 to TRBJ2-5, with D perhaps TRBD1 (6 bases). V was clipped by 0 bases and J by 6 bases, with 11 bases between them. This CDR3 is 13 amino acids long. From germline, CDR1 is GTSNPN and CDR2 SVGIG (reference sequence). In DNA, the CDR3 is TGTGCCTGGAGTGTAGCCAGGGGACAGACCCAGTACTTC. It codes for CAWSVARGQTQYF.

V is TRBV28 and J is TRBJ2-7, with 12 bases fitting TRBD2. J lost 2 bases, V lost 6 bases, and 5 bases had no gene match. The CDR3 runs to 15 residues. Germline V CDR1 and CDR2: MDHEN, SYDVKM. CDR3 loop: CASRTLAGGPYEQYF. The CDR3 region has the DNA TGTGCCAGCAGGACCCTAGCGGGAGGGCCCTACGAGCAGTACTTC. Drawing the rest from reference TRBV28 and TRBJ2-7, the complete variable domain is DVKVTQSSRYLVKRTGEKVFLECVQDMDHENMFWYRQDPGLGLRLIYFSYDVKMKEKGDIPEGYSVSREKKERFSLILESASTNQTSMYLCASRTLAGGPYEQYFGPGTRLTVT.

A few counts support this clone. The chain joins TRBV2 to TRBJ1-1; D is perhaps TRBD1 (6 bases). The V and J ends lost 5 bases and 5 bases respectively, with 9 bases between them. Per germline, CDR1 SNHLY and CDR2 FYNNEI. This CDR3 has 12 amino acids. This CDR3 is CASSTQGTEAFF. For the CDR3, the DNA is TGTGCCAGCAGTACCCAGGGGACTGAAGCTTTCTTT.

This chain joins TRBV10-2 and TRBJ2-1; 12 bases fit TRBD2. The CDR3 is 15 amino acids. Germline lookup yields CDR1 WSHSY and CDR2 SAAADI. Germline trimming cut 6 bases from V and 4 bases from J; bases unmatched to any gene: 4. The CDR3 is CASRGGLAGYNEQFF. CDR3 DNA sequence: TGCGCCAGCAGGGGGGGACTAGCGGGTTACAATGAGCAGTTCTTC.

This clone was observed a few times. The chain uses TRBV6-4 and TRBJ1-1; 7 bases agree with TRBD1. CDR1 and CDR2 (germline): MRHNA, SNTAGT. Trimming at V came to 5 bases and at J to 3 bases, leaving 3 bases not matched to a gene. The CDR3 has 13 amino acids. The CDR3 bases are TGTGCCAGCAGTTCCGACAGGGACACTGAAGCTTTCTTT. It specifies CASSSDRDTEAFF.

This clone was seen a few times. The V call is TRBV29-1, the J call TRBJ1-1; tentative D call: TRBD1 (5 bases). The CDR3 loop spans 11 amino acids. Per the germline V gene, CDR1 is SQVTM and CDR2 is ANQGSEA. The V gene lost 2 bases and the J gene lost 14 bases, with 15 bases spanning the gap. The CDR3 here is CSVERQRGGFF. In DNA form, the CDR3 reads TGCAGCGTTGAAAGACAGCGAGGAGGGTTCTTT.

J is TRBJ1-1 and V is TRBV5-1; no definite D call. V lost 2 bases and J 1 base, leaving 9 bases between the germline ends. Germline assignment: CDR1 SGHRS and CDR2 YFSETQ. This CDR3 comprises 14 residues. The CDR3 DNA follows: TGCGCCAGCAGCTTTACGGTATCGAACACTGAAGCTTTCTTT. Protein product: CASSFTVSNTEAFF.

In its sample, this clone was seen once. This chain joins TRBV6-1 and TRBJ1-5; tentatively, D is TRBD1 (6 bases). The CDR3 has 15 residues. The germline gives CDR1 MNHNS, CDR2 SASEGT. The V and J ends lost 4 bases and 6 bases respectively, with 16 bases between them. The CDR3 sequence is CASSGGQAGIQPQHF. CDR3 DNA: TGTGCCAGCAGTGGGGGGCAGGCTGGGATTCAGCCCCAGCATTTT.

This clone was detected only once. The genes are TRBV11-2 and TRBJ2-7; TRBD2 is a possible D gene (6 bases). The germline V gene has CDR1 SGHAT and CDR2 FQNNGV. CDR3 length equals 15 residues. Deletions cut 5 bases from V and 5 bases from J, with 19 bases between. CDR3 loop: CASSILPRRVHEQYF. The CDR3 DNA reads as TGTGCCAGCAGCATATTGCCGCGGAGGGTCCACGAGCAGTACTTC.

The chain carries TRBV5-6 and TRBJ1-1; TRBD1 matches at 7 bases. CDR1 and CDR2 (germline): SGHDT, YYEEEE. The V and J ends lost 2 bases and 3 bases, in that order; junction bases with no gene match: 10. The length of the CDR3 is 16 residues. Here the CDR3 reads CASSFRTGPFYTEAFF. The CDR3 DNA sequence: TGTGCCAGCAGCTTTAGGACAGGCCCCTTTTACACTGAAGCTTTCTTT.

This chain uses TRBV6-5 with TRBJ1-6, with D hard to call. The CDR3 contains 14 residues. CDR1 MNHEY and CDR2 SVGAGI come from the germline V gene. Trimming cost V 0 bases and J 5 bases, with 5 bases left between them. The CDR3: CASSYSFDNSPLHF. For the CDR3, the DNA is TGTGCCAGCAGTTACTCGTTCGATAATTCACCCCTCCACTTT.

There are a few counts of this clone. The chain employs TRBV28 and TRBJ2-7; TRBD1 matches 7 bases. With 6 bases clipped from V and 2 bases from J, the junction kept 1 base outside the gene matches. Germline V gene sequence: CDR1 MDHEN, CDR2 SYDVKM. The CDR3 has 12 amino acids. The DNA of the CDR3 is TGTGCCAGCAGCACAGGGGCCTACGAGCAGTACTTC. As protein: CASSTGAYEQYF. The full variable domain, in which reference TRBV28 and TRBJ2-7 provide the parts outside the CDR3, is DVKVTQSSRYLVKRTGEKVFLECVQDMDHENMFWYRQDPGLGLRLIYFSYDVKMKEKGDIPEGYSVSREKKERFSLILESASTNQTSMYLCASSTGAYEQYFGPGTRLTVT.

This clone was counted between two and nine times. The chain couples TRBV23-1 to TRBJ2-1; TRBD2 matches at 10 bases. TRBV23-1 is an ORF, and what it does is uncertain. V shed 11 bases and J 15 bases; nucleotides not matched to a gene: 10. This CDR3 contains 11 residues. The CDR3 reads CAGNLAGVPFF. In DNA form, the CDR3 reads TGCGCCGGTAACCTAGCGGGAGTCCCGTTCTTC.

CDR3 region: CASSLATGGSLGSGYTF. The CDR3 bases are TGCGCCAGCAGCTTGGCTACAGGGGGCAGCCTGGGCTCTGGCTACACCTTC. The chain recombines TRBV5-1 with TRBJ1-2, with 9 bases fitting TRBD1. V lost 0 bases and J lost 7; bases outside the gene matches: 13. Germline assignment: CDR1 SGHRS and CDR2 YFSETQ. CDR3 length: 17 amino acids.

J is TRBJ2-7 and V is TRBV28; tentative D call: TRBD2 (6 bases). V was pared by 3 bases and J by 2 bases, with 14 bases between. Germline assignment: CDR1 MDHEN and CDR2 SYDVKM. CDR3 size: 15 residues. In DNA, the CDR3 is TGTGCCAGCAGTTTTGGGGCTAGCGTTGCCTACGAGCAGTACTTC. Amino acid sequence: CASSFGASVAYEQYF.

V gene TRBV2 combines with J gene TRBJ2-3, with TRBD1 identical over 7 bases. Germline V gene sequence: CDR1 SNHLY, CDR2 FYNNEI. Trimming took 6 bases from V and 5 from J; bases not matched to a gene: 8. The CDR3 consists of 14 residues. CDR3 nucleotides: TGTGCCAGCAGCCGACAGGGTTGGGGAGATACGCAGTATTTT. Its protein product is CASSRQGWGDTQYF.

The chain combines TRBV27 with TRBJ2-5; 9 bases are a match to TRBD2. The CDR3 runs 19 residues. Germline values: CDR1 MNHEY, CDR2 SMNVEV (reference sequence). After removal of 4 bases from V and 5 bases from J, the junction contained 20 bases not matched to a gene. The CDR3 spells CASSSYWAGGPRIGETQYF. The CDR3 bases are TGTGCCAGCAGTTCTTACTGGGCGGGAGGGCCCCGGATCGGGGAGACCCAGTACTTC.

The chain employs TRBV15 and TRBJ1-1; 7 nucleotides line up with TRBD1. The length of the CDR3 is 13 residues. Germline CDR1 LNHNV, CDR2 YYDKDF (reference sequence). Unmatched junction bases numbered 1, after V lost 6 bases and J lost 0 bases. This CDR3 reads CATRGTVNTEAFF. As DNA, the CDR3 is TGTGCCACCAGGGGGACAGTGAACACTGAAGCTTTCTTT.

V usage is TRBV7-9 and J usage is TRBJ2-5; no reliable D call. Per the germline V gene, CDR1 is SEHNR and CDR2 is FQNEAQ (reference sequence). The CDR3 length is 14 residues. V gave up 1 base and J gave up 2 bases, with 8 bases separating them. CDR3 in amino acids: CASSLEFRQETQYF. The CDR3 bases are TGTGCCAGCAGCTTAGAGTTCAGACAAGAGACCCAGTACTTC.

This chain joins TRBV6-5 and TRBJ1-2; D is perhaps TRBD1 (6 bases). The V gene lost 7 bases and the J gene lost 3 bases, with 15 bases spanning the gap. There are 14 residues in the CDR3. Germline lookup yields CDR1 MNHEY and CDR2 SVGAGI. CDR3: CASMNRARDYGYTF. CDR3 nucleotide sequence: TGTGCCAGCATGAACAGGGCCCGGGACTATGGCTACACCTTC.

The chain employs TRBV5-1 and TRBJ2-1; TRBD1 matches at 9 bases. The CDR3 has 17 residues. Germline trimming cut 4 bases from V and 5 bases from J; bases unmatched to any gene: 13. The germline gives CDR1 SGHRS, CDR2 YFSETQ. The CDR3 sequence is CASSIGQGLNRDNEQFF. Written as DNA, the CDR3 is TGCGCCAGCAGCATCGGACAGGGGCTTAATCGGGACAATGAGCAGTTCTTC. The full variable domain, rest sourced from reference TRBV5-1 and TRBJ2-1, is KAGVTQTPRYLIKTRGQQVTLSCSPISGHRSVSWYQQTPGQGLQFLFEYFSETQRNKGNFPGRFSGRQFSNSRSEMNVSTLELGDSALYLCASSIGQGLNRDNEQFFGPGTRLTVL.

The table lists this clone with a count of one. The genes are TRBV4-1 and TRBJ2-7, with 7 bases matching TRBD2. The V segment lost 1 base and the J segment 5 bases; nucleotides outside the gene matches: 11. CDR3 length: 16 amino acids. From germline, CDR1 is MGHRA and CDR2 YSYEKL. The CDR3 DNA reads as TGCGCCAGCAGCCAAGGGAGGGACCCTGGACTAGACGAGCAGTACTTC. It encodes CASSQGRDPGLDEQYF.

The rearrangement uses TRBV3-1 (or the pseudogene TRBV3-2) and TRBJ1-1; D ambiguous. The CDR3 totals 15 residues. V lost 1 base and J 1 base, leaving 10 bases between the germline ends. Germline V gene data show CDR1 as LGHDT and CDR2 as YNNKEL (reference sequence). The CDR3 here is CASSQGGLGNTEAFF. The DNA of the CDR3 is TGTGCCAGCAGCCAAGGCGGTCTAGGGAACACTGAAGCTTTCTTT.

The V gene is TRBV7-2, the J gene TRBJ2-3; the match to TRBD2 covers 7 bases. V was clipped by 2 bases and J by 4 bases; unmatched bases: 0. Germline V gives CDR1 SGHTA, CDR2 FQGNSA. The CDR3 is 13 residues long. The CDR3 DNA sequence: TGTGCCAGCAGCTTAAGCGGGGCAGATACGCAGTATTTT. It translates to CASSLSGADTQYF.

V usage is TRBV6-6 and J usage is TRBJ1-4; D gene ambiguous. The germline V gene encodes CDR1 MNHNY and CDR2 SVGAGI (reference sequence). Trimming removed 8 bases from V and 7 bases from J, with 14 bases in between. There are 13 residues in the CDR3. CDR3 DNA sequence: TGTGCCAGCTTTGGCGGGATGGGTGAAAAACTGTTTTTT. This gives the protein CASFGGMGEKLFF.

V and J are TRBV2 and TRBJ2-7, with TRBD1 identical over 10 bases. The CDR3 sequence is 15 residues long. Germline CDR1 SNHLY, CDR2 FYNNEI. With 8 bases clipped from V and 2 bases from J, the junction kept 9 bases outside the gene matches. The CDR3: CASSSRGQGTYEQYF. CDR3 DNA: TGTGCCAGCTCTTCCCGGGGACAGGGGACCTACGAGCAGTACTTC.

This clone was observed a few times. This chain uses TRBV27 with TRBJ1-3; perhaps TRBD1 as D (5 bases). Germline CDR1 reads MNHEY; CDR2 reads SMNVEV (reference sequence). V dropped 5 bases and J dropped 3 bases, with 14 bases sitting between them. This CDR3 has 15 residues. Here the CDR3 reads CASSRAGRDGNTIYF. CDR3 DNA: TGTGCCAGCAGTCGGGCCGGCAGGGATGGAAACACCATATATTTT.